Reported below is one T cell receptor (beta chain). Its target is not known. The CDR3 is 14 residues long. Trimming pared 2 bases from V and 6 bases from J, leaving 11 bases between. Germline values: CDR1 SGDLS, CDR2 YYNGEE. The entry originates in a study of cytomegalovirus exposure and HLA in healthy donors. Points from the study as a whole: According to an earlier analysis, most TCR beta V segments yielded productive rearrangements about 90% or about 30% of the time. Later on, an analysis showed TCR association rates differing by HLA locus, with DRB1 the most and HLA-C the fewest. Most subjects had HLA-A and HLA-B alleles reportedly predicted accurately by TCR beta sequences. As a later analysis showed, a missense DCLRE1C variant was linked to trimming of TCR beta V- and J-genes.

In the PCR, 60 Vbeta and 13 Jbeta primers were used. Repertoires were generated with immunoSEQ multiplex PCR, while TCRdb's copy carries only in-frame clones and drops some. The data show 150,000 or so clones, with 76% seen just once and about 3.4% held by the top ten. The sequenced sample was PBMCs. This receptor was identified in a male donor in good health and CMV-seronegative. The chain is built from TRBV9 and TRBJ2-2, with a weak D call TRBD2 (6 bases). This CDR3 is CASSVTSFPGELFF. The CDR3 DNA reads TGTGCCAGCAGCGTGACTAGTTTCCCCGGGGAGCTGTTTTTT.